The present T cell receptor beta chain was sequenced within a study of OX40 agonist ivuxolimab in advanced cancers. Study background: An agonistic anti-OX40 (CD134) antibody, ivuxolimab, was used to treat the patients. Having had anti-PD-1, anti-PD-L1 or anti-CTLA-4 therapy before was allowed, and roughly 40% had some.

Sequenced by immunoSEQ multiplex PCR; TCRdb stores in-frame clones only, minus some. The table records 35,000 to 40,000 clones, approximately 82% of them present only once. The V gene lost 0 bases and the J gene lost 10 bases, with 10 bases spanning the gap. In germline, CDR1 is MGHRA, CDR2 YSYEKL. The CDR3 is made up of 13 amino acids. The chain carries TRBV4-1 and TRBJ2-1, with D possibly TRBD1 on 5 matching bases. The sequenced sample was CD4+ or CD8+ T cells sorted from blood, obtained in a trial of the OX40 agonist ivuxolimab. The clonotype comes from an adult with an advanced solid tumor such as melanoma, head and neck, liver or kidney cancer. For the CDR3, the DNA is TGCGCCAGCAGCCAAGACCAGGGCTGGGAGCAGTTCTTC. Its translation is CASSQDQGWEQFF.